The 8 T cell receptor beta chains given below trace back to one sample, sequenced in a study of T cell responses to AZD1222 COVID-19 vaccine. The table came from immunoSEQ multiplex PCR; TCRdb's copy has only in-frame clones and leaves some out. This table has about 140,000 clones, approximately 86% appearing once. The sample in question was peripheral blood, obtained on day 0 of AZD1222 vaccination. The origin of the receptors is an adult in good health.

This clone was detected a few times. The rearrangement links TRBV5-1 to TRBJ2-7; 9 nucleotides match TRBD1. The CDR3 is made up of 15 amino acids. Germline loops: CDR1 SGHRS, CDR2 YFSETQ. V lost 5 bases and J lost 1; bases outside the gene matches: 7. CDR3 bases: TGCGCCAGCAGTCGACAGGGGGACTATTCCTACGAGCAGTACTTC. Translating gives CASSRQGDYSYEQYF.

The CDR3 DNA reads TGTGCCAGCAGCCCGCCCCCGGGGGCGAAGAGGAACACTGAAGCTTTCTTT. It codes for CASSPPPGAKRNTEAFF. This sequence joins TRBV7-9 and TRBJ1-1; D may be TRBD1 (6 bases). V dropped 5 bases and J dropped 1 base, with 20 bases sitting between them. Germline V gene data show CDR1 as SEHNR and CDR2 as FQNEAQ (reference sequence). The CDR3 has 17 amino acids.

V gene TRBV6-5 combines with J gene TRBJ1-5; D is possibly TRBD1 (6 bases). The CDR3 extends over 15 amino acids. The germline V gene has CDR1 MNHEY and CDR2 SVGAGI. Trimming removed 6 bases from V and 7 bases from J, with 19 bases in between. The CDR3 here is CASRKLGGLGQPQHF. The CDR3 coding sequence is TGTGCCAGCAGGAAACTAGGGGGTTTGGGCCAGCCCCAGCATTTT.

CDR3 in DNA: TGTGCCAGCAGTTTAAGGACAGGGGGCGTTTCGGCAACTAATGAAAAACTGTTTTTT. This encodes CASSLRTGGVSATNEKLFF. This chain connects TRBV28 to TRBJ1-4, with 11 bases aligning to TRBD1. The CDR3 consists of 19 residues. Trimming removed 2 bases from V and 0 bases from J; junction bases left unmatched: 8. From germline, CDR1 is MDHEN and CDR2 SYDVKM.

The chain has TRBV28 and TRBJ2-1, with a weak D call TRBD2 (6 bases). CDR3 length: 13 amino acids. Germline loops: CDR1 MDHEN, CDR2 SYDVKM. The V end lost 6 bases, the J end lost 9 bases, and 15 bases lay between the germline ends. The CDR3 protein is CASRVSGVPEQFF. The CDR3 DNA follows: TGTGCCAGCAGAGTCTCGGGGGTCCCTGAGCAGTTCTTC.

The gene calls are TRBV5-1 and TRBJ1-4; D gene ambiguous. The CDR3 has 15 amino acids. Deletions cut 7 bases from V and 0 bases from J, with 13 bases between. Germline CDR1 SGHRS, CDR2 YFSETQ. The CDR3 bases are TGCGCCAGCCGCGACGCCGGGGCAACTAATGAAAAACTGTTTTTT. Translation gives CASRDAGATNEKLFF.

The chain couples TRBV5-1 to TRBJ1-3; possibly TRBD1 for D (5 bases). Germline loops: CDR1 SGHRS, CDR2 YFSETQ. There are 15 residues in the CDR3. V was clipped by 2 bases and J by 8 bases, with 17 bases between them. The CDR3 loop is CASSFQGTGVDTIYF. CDR3 DNA sequence: TGCGCCAGCAGCTTCCAAGGGACCGGCGTCGACACCATATATTTT.

The J gene is TRBJ2-5, the V gene TRBV4-2, with 8 bases matching TRBD1. CDR3 length: 15 residues. V shed 4 bases and J 1 base; nucleotides not matched to a gene: 5. Looked up from germline, CDR1 is LGHNA and CDR2 is YNFKEQ. This CDR3 is CASSLSDRGQETQYF. In DNA, the CDR3 is TGTGCCAGCAGCCTATCAGACAGGGGCCAAGAGACCCAGTACTTC.